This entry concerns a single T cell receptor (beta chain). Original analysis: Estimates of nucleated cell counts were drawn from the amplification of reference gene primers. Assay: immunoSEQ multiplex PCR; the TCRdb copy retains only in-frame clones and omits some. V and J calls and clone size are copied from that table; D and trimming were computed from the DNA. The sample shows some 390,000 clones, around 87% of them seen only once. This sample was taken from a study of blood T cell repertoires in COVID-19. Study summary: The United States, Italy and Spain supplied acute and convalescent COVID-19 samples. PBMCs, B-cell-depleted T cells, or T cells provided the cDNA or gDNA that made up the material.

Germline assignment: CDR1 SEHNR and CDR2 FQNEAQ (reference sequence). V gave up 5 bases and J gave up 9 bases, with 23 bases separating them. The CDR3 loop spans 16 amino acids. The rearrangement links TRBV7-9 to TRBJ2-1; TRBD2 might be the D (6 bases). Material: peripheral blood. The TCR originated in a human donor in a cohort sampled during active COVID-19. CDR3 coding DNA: TGTGCCAGCAGCCCTAGAGAAACGGGACTCTACGGTGAGCAGTTCTTC. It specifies CASSPRETGLYGEQFF.